This is a list of T cell receptor beta chains from one sample in a study of OX40 agonist ivuxolimab in advanced cancers. The method was immunoSEQ multiplex PCR; TCRdb's version includes in-frame clones alone and lacks a portion of them. The data show 90,000 to 100,000 clones, almost 90% seen once. Here the sequenced sample was CD4+ or CD8+ T cells sorted from blood, taken in a trial of the OX40 agonist ivuxolimab. The source is an adult with an advanced solid tumor such as melanoma, head and neck, liver or kidney cancer. CDR3s include the opening cysteine and the closing phenylalanine or tryptophan. A D gene is named only where the DNA matches it firmly. Size values are once, few and many counts, or a class for expanded clones, and some rows have none.

d_gene,j_gene,v_gene,abundance,CDR3aa,CDR3nt
TRBD2,TRBJ2-5,TRBV19,.,CASSMPSGLGAETQYF,TGTGCCAGTAGTATGCCTTCCGGACTAGGGGCGGAGACCCAGTACTTC
.,TRBJ2-7,TRBV5-1,.,CASSLDVYEQYF,TGCGCCAGCAGCTTGGACGTCTACGAGCAGTACTTC
.,TRBJ2-5,TRBV10-2,.,CASSVRGETQYF,TGCGCCAGCAGTGTCAGGGGAGAGACCCAGTACTTC
TRBD2,TRBJ2-5,TRBV27,.,CASSPFSGRRETQYF,TGTGCCAGCAGCCCCTTTAGCGGGAGAAGAGAGACCCAGTACTTC
TRBD1,TRBJ2-7,TRBV28,.,CASSVPGQGASVQYF,TGTGCCAGCAGTGTGCCGGGACAGGGGGCAAGCGTGCAGTACTTC
.,TRBJ1-5,TRBV6-1,.,CASSDLWARPVSNQPQHF,TGTGCCAGCAGTGATTTGTGGGCCCGACCCGTTAGCAATCAGCCCCAGCATTTT
.,TRBJ1-6,TRBV5-1,.,CASSLVLRGDNSPLHF,TGCGCCAGCAGCTTGGTTCTCCGGGGGGATAATTCACCCCTCCACTTT
.,TRBJ2-7,TRBV15,.,CATSDQFEQYF,TGTGCCACCAGCGATCAGTTTGAGCAGTACTTC
.,TRBJ2-7,TRBV6-1,.,CASSETGGTISYEQYF,TGTGCCAGCAGTGAAACCGGGGGTACAATCTCCTACGAGCAGTACTTC
TRBD1,TRBJ1-1,TRBV7-8,.,CASSLAGFGIRGRTEAFF,TGTGCCAGCAGCTTAGCTGGCTTCGGAATCAGGGGGCGGACTGAAGCTTTCTTT
.,TRBJ2-5,TRBV29-1,.,CSVEKGRGGHETQYF,TGCAGCGTTGAAAAAGGCCGGGGAGGTCATGAGACCCAGTACTTC
.,TRBJ2-5,TRBV28,.,CASSQGTHGETQYF,TGTGCCAGCAGTCAGGGGACCCATGGGGAGACCCAGTACTTC
.,TRBJ1-2,TRBV30,.,CAWTQPWGYTF,TGTGCCTGGACGCAACCATGGGGCTACACCTTC
TRBD2,TRBJ2-7,TRBV30,.,CACPGLAGFEQYF,TGTGCCTGCCCGGGACTAGCGGGTTTCGAGCAGTACTTC
.,TRBJ1-1,TRBV7-9,.,CASSQGRRGAFF,TGTGCCAGCAGCCAGGGCCGGCGGGGAGCTTTCTTT
TRBD2,TRBJ2-5,TRBV7-8,.,CASSPNPLAGGQETQYF,TGTGCCAGCAGCCCGAACCCTCTAGCGGGGGGGCAGGAGACCCAGTACTTC
.,TRBJ2-1,TRBV6-6,.,CASSYSPLYGDNEQFF,TGTGCCAGCAGTTACTCCCCCCTTTACGGGGACAATGAGCAGTTCTTC
.,TRBJ1-6,TRBV5-4,.,CASSSGTSGNSPLHF,TGTGCCAGCAGCTCCGGGACATCCGGCAATTCACCCCTCCACTTT
.,TRBJ2-5,TRBV5-4,few,CASSRDLQETQYF,TGTGCCAGCAGCCGGGACCTACAAGAGACCCAGTACTTC
TRBD2,TRBJ2-1,TRBV2,.,CASTGLAVNNEQFF,TGTGCCAGCACGGGACTAGCGGTCAACAATGAGCAGTTCTTC
.,TRBJ2-7,TRBV2,few,CASSEWGEQYF,TGTGCCAGCAGTGAGTGGGGCGAGCAGTACTTC
.,TRBJ2-3,TRBV7-6,.,CASSARDGGTDTQYF,TGTGCCAGCAGCGCCCGGGACGGAGGAACAGATACGCAGTATTTT
.,TRBJ2-2,TRBV9,.,CASSVQVTGELFF,TGTGCCAGCAGCGTGCAGGTTACCGGGGAGCTGTTTTTT
TRBD1,TRBJ2-5,TRBV29-1,.,CSSRGGTGRQETQYF,TGCAGCAGTAGGGGCGGGACAGGGAGGCAAGAGACCCAGTACTTC
.,TRBJ1-2,TRBV6-5,few,CASSPPGWGGYTF,TGTGCCAGCAGCCCTCCGGGGTGGGGTGGCTACACCTTC
TRBD1,TRBJ1-1,TRBV9,few,CASSADLWGQGGAFF,TGTGCCAGCAGCGCCGACCTGTGGGGACAGGGAGGCGCTTTCTTT
.,TRBJ1-3,TRBV11-2,.,CASSLGGSSGNTIYF,TGTGCCAGCAGCTTAGGCGGGAGCTCTGGAAACACCATATATTTT
.,TRBJ2-5,TRBV4-1,once,CASSQGLAGETQYF,TGCGCCAGCAGCCAAGGTCTAGCAGGGGAGACCCAGTACTTC
.,TRBJ1-1,TRBV7-3,.,CASSPLGPGDTEAFF,TGTGCCAGCAGCCCCCTGGGGCCCGGGGACACTGAAGCTTTCTTT
TRBD1,TRBJ2-5,TRBV6-5,.,CASSYGQGGTQETQYF,TGTGCCAGCAGTTATGGACAGGGAGGAACCCAAGAGACCCAGTACTTC
TRBD2,TRBJ2-1,TRBV7-9,.,CASSSTRLAGGPDEQFF,TGTGCCAGCAGCTCAACACGACTAGCGGGAGGGCCGGATGAGCAGTTCTTC
TRBD1,TRBJ1-6,TRBV30,.,CAWGYFMGQRNSPLHF,TGTGCCTGGGGATATTTCATGGGACAGAGGAATTCACCCCTCCACTTT
.,TRBJ1-1,TRBV29-1,.,CSVAGTMNTEAFF,TGCAGCGTTGCCGGGACAATGAACACTGAAGCTTTCTTT
.,TRBJ2-3,TRBV5-1,.,CASSLGPAGDTQYF,TGCGCCAGCAGCTTGGGACCAGCGGGAGATACGCAGTATTTT
TRBD2,TRBJ2-1,TRBV4-1,.,CASSPPSGRAVEQFF,TGCGCCAGCAGCCCCCCCAGCGGGAGGGCCGTTGAGCAGTTCTTC
.,TRBJ2-7,TRBV2,once,CASRSGLYEQYF,TGTGCCAGCCGCAGCGGGCTTTACGAGCAGTACTTC
TRBD2,TRBJ2-3,TRBV4-1,.,CASSPRLAPDTQYF,TGCGCCAGCAGCCCCCGACTAGCTCCAGATACGCAGTATTTT
.,TRBJ2-7,TRBV4-2,.,CASSRDGSYEQYF,TGTGCCAGCAGCCGGGACGGGTCCTACGAGCAGTACTTC
TRBD2,TRBJ2-7,TRBV19,.,CASSGLAGSYEQYF,TGTGCCAGTAGTGGGCTAGCGGGCTCCTACGAGCAGTACTTC
.,TRBJ1-2,TRBV11-2,.,CASSTRLANYGYTF,TGTGCCAGCAGCACACGTCTCGCTAACTATGGCTACACCTTC
TRBD1,TRBJ1-2,TRBV28,.,CASSLFPGTGKDGYTF,TGTGCCAGCAGTTTATTCCCCGGGACAGGGAAGGATGGCTACACCTTC
.,TRBJ2-7,TRBV2,many,CASSTGGRVNSYEQYF,TGTGCCAGCAGTACGGGGGGCAGGGTAAATTCCTACGAGCAGTACTTC
TRBD2,TRBJ2-7,TRBV10-2,.,CASSGPSGSYSSYEQYF,TGCGCCAGCAGTGGCCCTAGCGGGAGTTACAGCTCCTACGAGCAGTACTTC
TRBD2,TRBJ2-7,TRBV6-1,.,CASKSGGAWYEQYF,TGTGCCAGCAAAAGCGGGGGGGCCTGGTACGAGCAGTACTTC
TRBD2,TRBJ2-1,TRBV5-4,.,CASSIGLVGNEQFF,TGTGCCAGCAGCATTGGACTAGTCGGCAATGAGCAGTTCTTC
TRBD1,TRBJ2-7,TRBV7-2,.,CASSLTGQGLYEQYF,TGTGCCAGCAGCTTAACTGGACAGGGTCTATACGAGCAGTACTTC
.,TRBJ2-1,TRBV29-1,.,CSVVVQRQGNEQFF,TGCAGCGTTGTCGTCCAGCGTCAGGGGAATGAGCAGTTCTTC